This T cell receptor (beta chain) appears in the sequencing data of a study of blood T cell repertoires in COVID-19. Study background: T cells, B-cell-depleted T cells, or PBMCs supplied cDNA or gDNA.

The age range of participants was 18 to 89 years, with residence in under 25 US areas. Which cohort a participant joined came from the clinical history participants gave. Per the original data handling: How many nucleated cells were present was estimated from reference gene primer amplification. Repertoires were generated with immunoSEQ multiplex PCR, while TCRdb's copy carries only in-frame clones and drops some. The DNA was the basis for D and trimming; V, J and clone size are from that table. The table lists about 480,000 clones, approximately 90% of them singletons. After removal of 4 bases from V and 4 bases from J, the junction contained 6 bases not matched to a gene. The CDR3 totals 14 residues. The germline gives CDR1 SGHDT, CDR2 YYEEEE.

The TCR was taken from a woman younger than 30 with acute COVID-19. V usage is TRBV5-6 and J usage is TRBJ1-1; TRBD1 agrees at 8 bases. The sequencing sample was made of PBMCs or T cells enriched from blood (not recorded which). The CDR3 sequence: CASSRQGKGTEAFF. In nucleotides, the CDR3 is TGTGCCAGCAGCCGACAGGGGAAGGGCACTGAAGCTTTCTTT.